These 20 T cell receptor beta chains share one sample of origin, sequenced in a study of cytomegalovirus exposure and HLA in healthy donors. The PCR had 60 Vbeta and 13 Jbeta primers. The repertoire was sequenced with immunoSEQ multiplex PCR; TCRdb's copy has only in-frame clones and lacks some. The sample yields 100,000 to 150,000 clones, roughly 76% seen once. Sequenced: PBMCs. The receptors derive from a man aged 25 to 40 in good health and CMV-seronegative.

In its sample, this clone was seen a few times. The CDR3 DNA sequence: TGTGCCAGCAGCAATTCAGGGGCGAGCTCCTACAATGAGCAGTTCTTC. This sequence encodes CASSNSGASSYNEQFF. The chain employs TRBV9 and TRBJ2-1; D perhaps matches TRBD1 (6 bases). This CDR3 is 16 amino acids long. V gave up 4 bases and J gave up 0 bases, with 14 bases separating them. Germline values: CDR1 SGDLS, CDR2 YYNGEE.

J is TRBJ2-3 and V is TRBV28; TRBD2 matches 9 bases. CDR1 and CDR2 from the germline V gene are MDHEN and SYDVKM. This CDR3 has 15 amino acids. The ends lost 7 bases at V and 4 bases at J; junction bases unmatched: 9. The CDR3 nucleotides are TGTGCCAGCACCCCCGCGGGGGGGAGGGCAGATACGCAGTATTTT. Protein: CASTPAGGRADTQYF.

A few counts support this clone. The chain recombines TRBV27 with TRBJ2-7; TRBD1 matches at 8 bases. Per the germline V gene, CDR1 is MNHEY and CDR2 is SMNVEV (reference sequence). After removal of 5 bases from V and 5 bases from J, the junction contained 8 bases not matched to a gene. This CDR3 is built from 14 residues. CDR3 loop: CASSPADRVHEQYF. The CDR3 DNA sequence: TGTGCCAGCAGTCCGGCGGACAGGGTGCACGAGCAGTACTTC.

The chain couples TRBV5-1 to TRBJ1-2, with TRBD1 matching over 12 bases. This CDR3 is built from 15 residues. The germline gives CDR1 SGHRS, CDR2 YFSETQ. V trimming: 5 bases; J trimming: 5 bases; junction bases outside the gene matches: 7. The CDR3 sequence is CASSRGQGADYGYTF. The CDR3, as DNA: TGCGCCAGCAGTCGGGGACAGGGGGCGGATTATGGCTACACCTTC.

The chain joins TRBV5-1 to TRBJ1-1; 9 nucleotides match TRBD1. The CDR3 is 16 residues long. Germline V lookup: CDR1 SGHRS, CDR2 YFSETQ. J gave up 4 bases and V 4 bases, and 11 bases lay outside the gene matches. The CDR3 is CASSILTGGQGTEAFF. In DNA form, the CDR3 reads TGCGCCAGCAGCATACTGACAGGGGGGCAGGGCACTGAAGCTTTCTTT. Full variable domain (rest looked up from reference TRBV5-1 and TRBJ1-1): KAGVTQTPRYLIKTRGQQVTLSCSPISGHRSVSWYQQTPGQGLQFLFEYFSETQRNKGNFPGRFSGRQFSNSRSEMNVSTLELGDSALYLCASSILTGGQGTEAFFGQGTRLTVV.

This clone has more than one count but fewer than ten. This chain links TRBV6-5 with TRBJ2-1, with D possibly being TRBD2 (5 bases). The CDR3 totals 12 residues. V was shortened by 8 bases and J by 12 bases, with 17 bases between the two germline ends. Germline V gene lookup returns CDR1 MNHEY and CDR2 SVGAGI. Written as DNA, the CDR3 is TGTGCCAGCCAGTCAGAAACTAGTCGGCAGTTCTTC. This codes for CASQSETSRQFF.

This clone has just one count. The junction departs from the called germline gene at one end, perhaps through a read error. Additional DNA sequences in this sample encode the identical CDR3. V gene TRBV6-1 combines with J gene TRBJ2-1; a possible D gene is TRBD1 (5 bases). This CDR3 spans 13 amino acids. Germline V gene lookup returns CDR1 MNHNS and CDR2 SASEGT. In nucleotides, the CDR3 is TGCGCCACCCGCTCAGGGAATTACAATGAGCAGTTCTTC. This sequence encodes CATRSGNYNEQFF.

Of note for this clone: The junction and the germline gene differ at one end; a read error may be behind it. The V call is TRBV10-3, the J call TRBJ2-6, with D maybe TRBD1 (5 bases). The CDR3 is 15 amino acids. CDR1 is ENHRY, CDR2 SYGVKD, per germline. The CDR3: CAISDSSSGANGLTF. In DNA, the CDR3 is TGTGCCATCAGTGACAGTAGCTCTGGGGCCAACGGCCTGACTTTC.

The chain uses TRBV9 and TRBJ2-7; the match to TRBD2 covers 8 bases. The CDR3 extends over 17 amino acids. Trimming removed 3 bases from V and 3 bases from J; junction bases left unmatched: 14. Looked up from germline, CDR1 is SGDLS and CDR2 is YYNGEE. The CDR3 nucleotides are TGTGCCAGCAGCGCGGGCTCGGGAGGGCGGGGGAGCTACGAGCAGTACTTC. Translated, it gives CASSAGSGGRGSYEQYF.

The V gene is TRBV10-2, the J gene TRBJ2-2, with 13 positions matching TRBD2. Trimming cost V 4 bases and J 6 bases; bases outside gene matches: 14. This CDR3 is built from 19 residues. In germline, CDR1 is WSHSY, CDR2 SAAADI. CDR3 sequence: CASSGARLAGGLNPGELFF. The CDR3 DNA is TGCGCCAGCAGTGGGGCTAGACTAGCGGGGGGACTAAACCCCGGGGAGCTGTTTTTT.

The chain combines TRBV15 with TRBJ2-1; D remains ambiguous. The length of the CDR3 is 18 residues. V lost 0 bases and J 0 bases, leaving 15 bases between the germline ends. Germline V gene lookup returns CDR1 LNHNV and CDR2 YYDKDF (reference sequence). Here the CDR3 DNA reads TGTGCCACCAGCAGAGATTTGGCAGGCCAAAGCTCCTACAATGAGCAGTTCTTC. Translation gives CATSRDLAGQSSYNEQFF.

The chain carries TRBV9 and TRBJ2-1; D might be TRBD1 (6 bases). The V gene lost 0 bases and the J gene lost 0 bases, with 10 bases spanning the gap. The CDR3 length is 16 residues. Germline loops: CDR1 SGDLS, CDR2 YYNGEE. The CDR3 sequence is CASSVEGVSSYNEQFF. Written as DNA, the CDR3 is TGTGCCAGCAGCGTAGAGGGGGTTAGCTCCTACAATGAGCAGTTCTTC.

The CDR3 DNA sequence: TGTGCCAGCAGCTTGACCGGGCTAGCAAACACTGAAGCTTTCTTT. Amino acid sequence: CASSLTGLANTEAFF. The V and J genes are TRBV7-2 and TRBJ1-1; no clear D. Trimming left V 3 bases short and J 2 bases short, with 13 bases between. Germline assignment: CDR1 SGHTA and CDR2 FQGNSA. The CDR3 runs 15 residues.

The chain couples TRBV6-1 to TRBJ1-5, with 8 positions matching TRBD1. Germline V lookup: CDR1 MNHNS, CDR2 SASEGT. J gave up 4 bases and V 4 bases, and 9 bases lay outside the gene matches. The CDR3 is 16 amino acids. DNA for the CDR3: TGTGCCAGCAGTGGGATACAGGGACAGGTGAATCAGCCCCAGCATTTT. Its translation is CASSGIQGQVNQPQHF.

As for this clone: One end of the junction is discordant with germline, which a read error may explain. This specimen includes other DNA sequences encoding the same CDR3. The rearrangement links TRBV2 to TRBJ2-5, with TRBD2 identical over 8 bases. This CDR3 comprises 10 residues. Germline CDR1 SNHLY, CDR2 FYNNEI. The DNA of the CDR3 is TGCGCCAGCGGGGGAGGGACCCAGTACTTC. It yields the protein CASGGGTQYF.

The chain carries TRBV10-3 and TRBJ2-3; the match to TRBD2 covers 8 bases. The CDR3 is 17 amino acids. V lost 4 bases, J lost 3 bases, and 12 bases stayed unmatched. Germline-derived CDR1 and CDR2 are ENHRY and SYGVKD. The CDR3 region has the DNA TGTGCCATCAGTGCACGGAGCGGGGGCGGGGGGACAGATACGCAGTATTTT. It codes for CAISARSGGGGTDTQYF.

CDR3 amino acids: CASSRLGDRVYNEQFF. In DNA form, the CDR3 reads TGTGCCAGTAGTAGGCTAGGGGACAGGGTCTACAATGAGCAGTTCTTC. The chain joins TRBV19 to TRBJ2-1; 9 bases are shared with TRBD1. V lost 4 bases, J lost 3 bases, and 7 bases stayed unmatched. The CDR3 extends over 16 amino acids. Germline lookup yields CDR1 LNHDA and CDR2 SQIVND (reference sequence).

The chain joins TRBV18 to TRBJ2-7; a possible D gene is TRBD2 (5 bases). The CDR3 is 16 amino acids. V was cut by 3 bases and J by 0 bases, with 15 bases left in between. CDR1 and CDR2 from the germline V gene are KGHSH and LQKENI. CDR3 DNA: TGTGCCAGCTCACCTGCAGCGGCCCGCTTCTCCTACGAGCAGTACTTC. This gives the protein CASSPAAARFSYEQYF. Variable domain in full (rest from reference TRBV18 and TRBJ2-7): NAGVMQNPRHLVRRRGQEARLRCSPMKGHSHVYWYRQLPEEGLKFMVYLQKENIIDESGMPKERFSAEFPKEGPSILRIQQVVRGDSAAYFCASSPAAARFSYEQYFGPGTRLTVT.

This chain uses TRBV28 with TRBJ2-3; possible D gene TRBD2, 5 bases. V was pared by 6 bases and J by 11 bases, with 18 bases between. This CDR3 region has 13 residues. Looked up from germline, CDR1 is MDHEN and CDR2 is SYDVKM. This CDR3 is CASSRRAGAMQYF. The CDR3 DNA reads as TGTGCCAGCAGCCGTCGGGCGGGCGCAATGCAGTATTTT.

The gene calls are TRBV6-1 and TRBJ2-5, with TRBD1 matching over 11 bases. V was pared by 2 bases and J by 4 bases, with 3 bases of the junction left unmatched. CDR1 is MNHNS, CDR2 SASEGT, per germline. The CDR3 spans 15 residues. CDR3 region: CASSEQGTGGETQYF. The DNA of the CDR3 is TGTGCCAGCAGTGAACAAGGGACAGGGGGAGAGACCCAGTACTTC.